This TCR beta chain was obtained from a study of T cell responses to AZD1222 COVID-19 vaccine. The study's findings and limits: In a largely white British group with more females than males, clonal diversity was possibly underestimated. Spike-spanning, vaccine-associated CD4 TCRs were dominant at 160-218 and 743-854. There were repertoire samples only from the period after the peak T cell response.

In germline, CDR1 is MNHEY, CDR2 SMNVEV (reference sequence). The CDR3 length is 14 residues. V shed 6 bases and J shed 4 bases, with 15 bases lying between them. Concerning this clone: No antigen is known for it.

Using immunoSEQ multiplex PCR, the repertoire was profiled, and TCRdb retains in-frame clones only, with some absent. This table holds about 39,000 clones, 88% found once. Sequenced here: peripheral blood, sampled 28 days after the second dose of the MenACWY control vaccine. This chain links TRBV27 with TRBJ1-1; D not resolved. This clonotype was sampled from an adult who received the MenACWY meningococcal vaccine as a control. The CDR3 DNA is TGTGCCAGCAGCTTTGGGTCGGCGAGCACTGAAGCTTTCTTT. This encodes CASSFGSASTEAFF.